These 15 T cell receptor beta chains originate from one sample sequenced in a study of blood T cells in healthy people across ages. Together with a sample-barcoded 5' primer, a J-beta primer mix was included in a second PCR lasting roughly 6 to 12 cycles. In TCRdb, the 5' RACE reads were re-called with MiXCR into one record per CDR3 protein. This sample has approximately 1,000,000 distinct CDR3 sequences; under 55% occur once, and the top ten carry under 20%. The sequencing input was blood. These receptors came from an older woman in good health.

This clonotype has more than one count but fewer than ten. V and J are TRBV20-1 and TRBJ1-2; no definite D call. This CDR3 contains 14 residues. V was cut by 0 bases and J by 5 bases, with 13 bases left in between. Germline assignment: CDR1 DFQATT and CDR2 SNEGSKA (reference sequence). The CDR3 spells CSARDPTIPYGYTF. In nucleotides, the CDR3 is TGCAGTGCTAGAGATCCGACAATTCCTTATGGCTACACCTTC.

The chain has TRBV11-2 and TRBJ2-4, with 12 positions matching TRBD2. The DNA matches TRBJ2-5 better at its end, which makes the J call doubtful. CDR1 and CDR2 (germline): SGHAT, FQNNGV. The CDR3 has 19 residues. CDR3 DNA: TGTGCCAGCAGCTTAGATATCCTAGCGGGAGGGACTTCCCAAGAGACCCAGTACTTC. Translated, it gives CASSLDILAGGTSQETQYF.

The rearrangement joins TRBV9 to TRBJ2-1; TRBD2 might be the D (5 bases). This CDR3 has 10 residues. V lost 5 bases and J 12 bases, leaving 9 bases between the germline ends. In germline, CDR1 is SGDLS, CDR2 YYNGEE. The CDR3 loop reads CASSNTRQFF. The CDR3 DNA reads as TGTGCCAGCAGTAATACTAGGCAGTTCTTC.

The CDR3 sequence: CASSPNIAGDVEQYF. In nucleotides, the CDR3 is TGTGCCAGCAGCCCTAATATAGCGGGAGATGTGGAGCAGTACTTC. The chain employs TRBV7-9 and TRBJ2-4; 9 bases are shared with TRBD2. Germline V gives CDR1 SEHNR, CDR2 FQNEAQ (reference sequence). Trimming at V came to 5 bases and at J to 13 bases, leaving 15 bases not matched to a gene. The length of the CDR3 is 15 residues. The full variable domain, completed using reference TRBV7-9 and TRBJ2-4, is DTGVSQNPRHKITKRGQNVTFRCDPISEHNRLYWYRQTLGQGPEFLTYFQNEAQLEKSRLLSDRFSAERPKGSFSTLEIQRTEQGDSAMYLCASSPNIAGDVEQYFGAGTRLSVL.

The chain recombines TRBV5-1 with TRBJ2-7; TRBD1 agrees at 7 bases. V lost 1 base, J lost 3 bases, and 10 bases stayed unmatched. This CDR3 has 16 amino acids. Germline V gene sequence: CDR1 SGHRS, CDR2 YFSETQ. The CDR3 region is CASSLLGPGQDYEQYF. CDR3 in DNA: TGCGCCAGCAGCTTGCTAGGTCCTGGACAGGACTACGAGCAGTACTTC.

The DNA for the CDR3 is TGTGCCAGCAGTTCCCGACAGGGTTTGGGCACTGAAGCTTTCTTT. This translates into CASSSRQGLGTEAFF. This chain joins TRBV27 and TRBJ1-1, with TRBD1 matching over 7 bases. V lost 4 bases to trimming and J lost 4 bases; unmatched junction nucleotides: 9. The germline V gene has CDR1 MNHEY and CDR2 SMNVEV (reference sequence). The CDR3 spans 15 residues.

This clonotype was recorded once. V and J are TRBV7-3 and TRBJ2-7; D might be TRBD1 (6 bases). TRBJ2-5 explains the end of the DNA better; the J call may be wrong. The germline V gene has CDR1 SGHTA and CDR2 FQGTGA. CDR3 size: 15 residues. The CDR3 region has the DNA TGTGCCAGCAGCTTAGAGGGGGATCTCGGCGAGACCCAGTACTTC. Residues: CASSLEGDLGETQYF.

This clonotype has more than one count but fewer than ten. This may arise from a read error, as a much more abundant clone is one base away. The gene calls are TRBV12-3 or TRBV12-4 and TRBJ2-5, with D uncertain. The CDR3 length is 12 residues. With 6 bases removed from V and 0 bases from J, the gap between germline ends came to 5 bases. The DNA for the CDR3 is TGTGCCAGCAGGAACTACCAAGAGACCCAGTACTTC. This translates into CASRNYQETQYF.

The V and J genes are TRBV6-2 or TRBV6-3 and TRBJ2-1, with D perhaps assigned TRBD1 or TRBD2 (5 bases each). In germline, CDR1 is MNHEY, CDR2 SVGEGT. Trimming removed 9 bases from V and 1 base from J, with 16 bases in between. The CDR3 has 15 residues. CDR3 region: CASLGWGSSYNEQFF. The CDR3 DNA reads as TGTGCCAGTCTGGGGTGGGGGTCTTCCTACAATGAGCAGTTCTTC.

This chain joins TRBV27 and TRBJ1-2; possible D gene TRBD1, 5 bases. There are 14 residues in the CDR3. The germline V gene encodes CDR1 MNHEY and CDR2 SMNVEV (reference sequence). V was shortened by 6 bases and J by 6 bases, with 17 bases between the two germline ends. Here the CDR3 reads CASRPRIRDDGYTF. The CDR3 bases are TGTGCCAGCAGACCCCGAATCCGGGACGATGGCTACACCTTC.

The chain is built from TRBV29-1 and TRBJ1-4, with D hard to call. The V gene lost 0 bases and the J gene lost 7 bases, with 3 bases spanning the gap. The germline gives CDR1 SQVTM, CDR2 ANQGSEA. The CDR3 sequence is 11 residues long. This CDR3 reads CSVEEVEKLFF. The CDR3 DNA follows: TGCAGCGTTGAAGAGGTTGAAAAACTGTTTTTT.

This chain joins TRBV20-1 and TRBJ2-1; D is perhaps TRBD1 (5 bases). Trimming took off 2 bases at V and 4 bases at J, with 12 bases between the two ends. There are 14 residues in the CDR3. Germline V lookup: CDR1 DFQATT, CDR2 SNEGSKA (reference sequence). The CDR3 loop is CSARPRTIYNEQFF. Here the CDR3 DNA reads TGCAGTGCTAGACCCCGGACAATATACAATGAGCAGTTCTTC.

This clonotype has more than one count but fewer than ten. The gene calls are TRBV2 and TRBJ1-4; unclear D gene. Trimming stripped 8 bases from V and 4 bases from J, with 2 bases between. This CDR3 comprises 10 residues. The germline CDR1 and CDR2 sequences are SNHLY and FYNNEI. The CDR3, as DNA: TGTGCCAGCTTTAATGAAAAACTGTTTTTT. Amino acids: CASFNEKLFF.

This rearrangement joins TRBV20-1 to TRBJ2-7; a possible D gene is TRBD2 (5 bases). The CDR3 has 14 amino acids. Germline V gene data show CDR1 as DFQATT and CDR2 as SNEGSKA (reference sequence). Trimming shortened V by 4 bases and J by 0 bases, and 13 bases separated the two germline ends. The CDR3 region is CSAMGNRDSYEQYF. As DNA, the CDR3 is TGCAGTGCTATGGGGAACCGGGACTCCTACGAGCAGTACTTC.

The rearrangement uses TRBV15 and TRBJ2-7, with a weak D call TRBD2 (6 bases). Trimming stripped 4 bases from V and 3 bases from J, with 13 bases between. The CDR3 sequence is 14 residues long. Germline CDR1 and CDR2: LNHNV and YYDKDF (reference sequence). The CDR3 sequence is CATSNSTGVYEQYF. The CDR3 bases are TGTGCCACCAGCAACAGCACGGGGGTCTACGAGCAGTACTTC.